Sequencing of this T cell receptor (beta chain) was carried out in a study of blood T cells in healthy people across ages. This CDR3 region has 9 residues. Germline lookup yields CDR1 DFQATT and CDR2 SNEGSKA (reference sequence). Primers used in a second PCR of roughly 6 to 11 cycles were a sample-barcoded 5' primer and a J-beta primer mix. TCRdb itself ran the 5' RACE reads through MiXCR, one entry per CDR3 protein. The sample carries about 970,000 distinct CDR3 sequences, approximately 50% recorded once. This chain links TRBV20-1 with TRBJ1-1; tentative D call: TRBD1 (6 bases). Sample: blood. The receptor comes from a woman aged 55-70 years in good health. The CDR3 reads CRWGREAFF. The CDR3 coding sequence is TGCAGATGGGGGCGGGAAGCTTTCTTT.